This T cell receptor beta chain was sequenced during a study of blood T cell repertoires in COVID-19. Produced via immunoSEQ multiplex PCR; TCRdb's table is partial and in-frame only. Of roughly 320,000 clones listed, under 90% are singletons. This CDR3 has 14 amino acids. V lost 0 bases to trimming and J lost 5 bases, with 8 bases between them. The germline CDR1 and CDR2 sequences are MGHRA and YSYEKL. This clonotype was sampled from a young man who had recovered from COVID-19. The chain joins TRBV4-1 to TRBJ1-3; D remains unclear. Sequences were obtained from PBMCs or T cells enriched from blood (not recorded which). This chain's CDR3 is CASSQDSRRNTIYF. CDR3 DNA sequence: TGCGCCAGCAGCCAAGATTCCAGAAGAAACACCATATATTTT.